A single sample is the source of the 16 T cell receptor beta chains below, sequenced in a study of blood T cells in healthy people across ages. A J-beta primer mix and a sample-barcoded 5' primer were used in a second PCR of about 7 to 12 cycles. TCRdb re-called the 5' RACE reads through MiXCR, storing one row per CDR3 protein. The repertoire has 650,000 to 800,000 distinct CDR3 sequences, about 42% of them found once; the top ten carry about a fifth. Sample: blood. The receptors come from a man aged 60 to 69 in good health.

The sample holds a few counts of this clonotype. The V gene is TRBV24-1, the J gene TRBJ1-4; D is uncertain. The CDR3 spans 13 residues. V gave up 5 bases and J gave up 8 bases, with 11 bases separating them. CDR1 and CDR2 from the germline V gene are KGHDR and SFDVKD. In DNA form, the CDR3 reads TGTGCCACCAGTGCCGGAGTAGGGGAAAAACTGTTTTTT. Encoded protein: CATSAGVGEKLFF.

This clonotype has a handful of counts. The chain links TRBV11-3 to TRBJ2-5, with D perhaps matching TRBD1 (6 bases). The CDR3 length is 12 residues. The germline gives CDR1 SGHNT, CDR2 YENEEA. V lost 6 bases and J lost 6, with 11 bases in between. CDR3 in DNA: TGTGCCAGCAGGGGCAGGGGAAAGACCCAGTACTTC. Translating it yields CASRGRGKTQYF.

A remark on this clonotype: One end of the junction varies from germline; a read error may be responsible. The chain couples TRBV12-3 or TRBV12-4 to TRBJ1-3, with D possibly TRBD1 on 5 matching bases. The CDR3 has 14 residues. The CDR3 region has the DNA TGTGCCGGCAGTTTGGAGGGGAATGGAAACACCATATATTTT. Residues: CAGSLEGNGNTIYF.

V gene TRBV9 combines with J gene TRBJ2-3; 9 nucleotides agree with TRBD2. The CDR3 runs to 17 residues. V lost 2 bases to trimming and J lost 4 bases; unmatched junction nucleotides: 11. The V gene's germline CDR1 is SGDLS and CDR2 YYNGEE. In DNA form, the CDR3 reads TGTGCCAGCAGCGTCAGTGTGGCGGGGGGGAATGCAGATACGCAGTATTTT. It translates to CASSVSVAGGNADTQYF.

V and J are TRBV7-6 and TRBJ2-7; a weak D match, TRBD2 (6 bases). The V and J ends lost 1 base and 5 bases respectively, with 12 bases between them. Germline V gene lookup returns CDR1 SGHVS and CDR2 FNYEAQ. The CDR3 runs to 14 residues. The CDR3 spells CASSLVGGADEQYF. The CDR3 DNA sequence: TGTGCCAGCAGCTTAGTAGGAGGGGCGGACGAGCAGTACTTC.

This clonotype was counted only a few times. A much larger clone sits a single nucleotide away, making a read error possible. The V gene is TRBV7-2, the J gene TRBJ2-5; 7 bases agree with TRBD2. TRBJ2-1 explains the end of the DNA better; the J call may be wrong. The CDR3 is 16 residues long. CDR1 is SGHTA, CDR2 FQGNSA, per germline. Here the CDR3 DNA reads TGTGCCAGCAGCTTTGGAAGGCGGGGGAAGCAAGAGACCCAGTTCTTC. Translating it yields CASSFGRRGKQETQFF.

CDR3 amino acids: CASSRTGAAKNIQYF. The CDR3 region has the DNA TGTGCCAGCAGCCGGACAGGGGCCGCCAAAAACATTCAGTACTTC. The chain carries TRBV11-2 and TRBJ2-4; 9 positions agree with TRBD1. The germline V gene encodes CDR1 SGHAT and CDR2 FQNNGV. The CDR3 loop spans 15 amino acids. V lost 5 bases to trimming and J lost 1 base; unmatched junction nucleotides: 3.

This clonotype was recorded a few times. This chain connects TRBV11-2 to TRBJ2-5; D uncertain. The CDR3 is made up of 15 amino acids. Germline CDR1 reads SGHAT; CDR2 reads FQNNGV. Deletions cut 4 bases from V and 5 bases from J, with 17 bases between. For the CDR3, the DNA is TGTGCCAGCAGCTCCACCTTTGTAGGGTTTGAGACCCAGTACTTC. It is translated as CASSSTFVGFETQYF. The variable domain in full, completed from reference TRBV11-2 and TRBJ2-5, reads EAGVAQSPRYKIIEKRQSVAFWCNPISGHATLYWYQQILGQGPKLLIQFQNNGVVDDSQLPKDRFSAERLKGVDSTLKIQPAKLEDSAVYLCASSSTFVGFETQYFGPGTRLLVL.

This chain links TRBV25-1 with TRBJ2-5; the match to TRBD2 covers 7 bases. The CDR3 is 15 amino acids. V lost 2 bases, J lost 8 bases, and 11 bases stayed unmatched. CDR1 and CDR2 (germline): MGHDK, SYGVNS. The CDR3 DNA reads TGTGCCAGCAGTGAACGAGGACTAGATGGTGATACCCAGTACTTC. Protein: CASSERGLDGDTQYF.

In its sample, this clonotype was seen a few times. The chain uses TRBV20-1 and TRBJ2-3; 9 bases are shared with TRBD1. The V gene's germline CDR1 is DFQATT and CDR2 SNEGSKA (reference sequence). The CDR3 is made up of 16 amino acids. The J segment lost 4 bases and the V segment lost 1 base, leaving 9 bases of the junction unmatched. The CDR3 DNA is TGCAGTGCTAGAGTCCGGACAGGGGAAGGGTCAGATACGCAGTATTTT. Its protein is CSARVRTGEGSDTQYF.

The chain joins TRBV28 to TRBJ2-3; 7 nucleotides line up with TRBD2. Germline V gene lookup returns CDR1 MDHEN and CDR2 SYDVKM. This CDR3 has 15 residues. With V trimmed by 8 bases and J by 1 base, 9 bases remained unmatched. As DNA, the CDR3 is TGTGCCAGCCCACCGCGGGCGGGGGGCACAGATACGCAGTATTTT. It is translated as CASPPRAGGTDTQYF.

The chain combines TRBV19 with TRBJ1-1, with 10 bases identical to TRBD1. V shed 6 bases and J 6 bases; nucleotides not matched to a gene: 7. The CDR3 length is 14 residues. The V gene's germline CDR1 is LNHDA and CDR2 SQIVND (reference sequence). The CDR3 sequence is CASSPRDRGAEAFF. CDR3 sequence (DNA): TGTGCCAGTAGCCCGCGGGACAGGGGCGCTGAAGCTTTCTTT.

The V and J genes are TRBV20-1 and TRBJ2-7; a possible D gene is TRBD1 (6 bases). The CDR3 is made up of 13 amino acids. The germline V gene has CDR1 DFQATT and CDR2 SNEGSKA (reference sequence). Trimming cost V 1 base and J 3 bases, with 10 bases left between them. The CDR3 region has the DNA TGCAGTGCTAGAGTGGGGGCGAGCTACGAGCAGTACTTC. Its protein product is CSARVGASYEQYF.

This chain uses TRBV9 with TRBJ2-1; D possibly matches TRBD1 or TRBD2 (5 bases each). V lost 0 bases to trimming and J lost 6 bases, with 19 bases between them. This CDR3 has 17 amino acids. CDR1 is SGDLS and CDR2 is YYNGEE in the germline V gene. CDR3 sequence reads: CASSVATGLLKTNEQFF. CDR3 DNA sequence: TGTGCCAGCAGCGTAGCTACGGGGCTCCTCAAAACCAATGAGCAGTTCTTC.

In this sample, this clonotype turned up a few times. The chain links TRBV7-9 to TRBJ2-5, with 12 bases fitting TRBD2. CDR1 is SEHNR, CDR2 FQNEAQ, per germline (reference sequence). V was pared by 4 bases and J by 5 bases, with 2 bases of the junction left unmatched. The CDR3 has 14 amino acids. CDR3 in DNA: TGTGCCAGCAGCTACGGGACTAGCGGGGAGACCCAGTACTTC. Translated: CASSYGTSGETQYF.

This clonotype was detected only a few times. This chain uses TRBV5-1 with TRBJ2-7, with 11 bases lining up with TRBD2. CDR1 is SGHRS, CDR2 YFSETQ, per germline. With 8 bases clipped from V and 3 bases from J, the junction kept 7 bases outside the gene matches. This CDR3 is built from 14 residues. The CDR3 loop reads CASKKTSGVYEQYF. The CDR3 coding sequence is TGCGCCAGTAAAAAGACTAGCGGGGTCTACGAGCAGTACTTC.